This T cell receptor (beta chain) was captured by sequencing in a study of beta chain features in type 1 diabetes (dated by TCRdb to 2017 to 2018). In terms of the full investigation: Mean age, gender distribution, total cell number and subset yield did not differ between patients and healthy donors. Regulatory and stem cell-like memory subsets were isolated from only 8 patients and roughly eight healthy donors, whereas naive and central memory subsets came from all 30 or so donors. In the study, TCRB repertoires of sorted circulating CD4+ T cell subsets from recently diagnosed type 1 diabetes patients were compared with those of matched healthy donors. A total of 85 million to 140 million sorted cells were examined across all samples, and a strong correlation was observed between cell number per subset and RNA yield. Overall study results and their limits: The naive, central memory and regulatory TCRB repertoires appeared to resemble one another more closely among patients than among healthy donors. HLA sub-analyses involved small numbers of individuals, so any influence of HLA type on TCRB rearrangement remained unresolved. A moderate but significant shortening of TCRB CDR3 length was observed in type 1 diabetes patients in all four CD4+ subsets. Fewer insertions and more nucleotide deletions at VDJ recombination sites were observed in patients with type 1 diabetes, implying thymic rearrangement abnormalities. Shorter templates might be favored by PCR, yet because patient and control samples were amplified and corrected together, any such skew would affect both groups equally. Because cDNA rather than genomic DNA was sequenced, highly expressing activated cells could have been over-represented, although no difference in activation and CD3 levels was found between groups.

The entire amount of isolated RNA was reverse transcribed using the High Capacity cDNA Reverse Transcription Kit, so the sequenced TCRB transcripts were expressed ones. Deep immunoSEQ sequencing was performed on naive, central memory and regulatory T cell samples, with an average of around 3.4 million total reads per sample. Sorted cells were lysed in RLT buffer and RNA was extracted with DNase-treated RNeasy Micro or Mini kits, depending on cell number. Each cell subset was processed on its own to prevent cross-contamination, while patient and healthy donor samples were processed together. Using the immunoSEQ multiplex PCR, TCRB sequences were amplified from cDNA into 87-bp fragments spanning the CDR3 region. Sequencing of the amplicons was done on the Illumina HiSeq platform. Under the source paper's analysis protocol: Synthetic template baselines were used to correct PCR bias computationally, reads within Hamming distance 2 were collapsed, and singletons that could not be merged were discarded. By aligning reads against IMGT, V, D and J genes, CDR3 length, and insertions or deletions at six rearrangement sites were assigned. Within each subset, clonotype counts were normalized to sorted cell number, after which true diversity and Gini coefficients were computed with the tcR R package. Repertoire sharing was quantified using the overlap coefficient calculated on TCRB nucleotide sequences. Out-of-frame TCRB sequences from naive cells were analyzed as a proxy for the pre-selection repertoire. TCRdb stores this immuneACCESS table with in-frame sequences only. Part of the clones is absent; in the studies checked, under half of the shortfall reflects unresolved V genes, and no reason is known for the rest. Clone size and V and J calls were adopted from that table, with D and trimming inferred from the DNA. For this sample there are 680,000 or so clones; roughly 13% appear just once. The ten top clones hold approximately 0.022% of the sample.

A single peripheral blood draw of approximately 100 mL on average was collected from each donor into heparinised tubes. A BD FACSAria II was used to sort naive, central memory, regulatory and stem cell-like memory CD4+ T cells with a panel that included CD45RO, CCR7, CD25, CD127, CD95 and CD27. A purity above 95% was achieved for all sorted populations. PBMCs were isolated right away by Lymphoprep density gradient centrifugation and were stained directly, without culture. So that batch effects would be minimized, each experiment stained and sorted samples in pairs, pairing one healthy donor with one patient. There are a few counts of this clone. Its antigen target is currently unknown. No base quality values were provided; no much bigger clone lies one nucleotide off. V and J lose 7 bases and 7 bases, and a span of 16 bases separates them. The CDR3, cysteine through phenylalanine, is 12 amino acids long. Here the CDR3 DNA is all that survives: 36 bases in frame from base 1. From the germline V gene, CDR1 is SQVTM and CDR2 is ANQGSEA.

The TCR comes from a man aged 18 to 35 with type 1 diabetes. The chain joins TRBV29-1 to TRBJ1-1, and possibly TRBD1, on 5 matching bases. Sequenced input: naive CD4+ T cells from blood. Sample cell subset or site, as interpreted from the label and publication: true naive CD4+ T cells. In nucleotide form, the sequence is TGCAGCGATTCGGGACGGCGGGATGAAGCTTTCTTT. This translates into CSDSGRRDEAFF. With all but the CDR3 taken from the reference TRBV29-1 and TRBJ1-1 genes, the full variable domain is: SAVISQKPSRDICQRGTSLTIQCQVDSQVTMMFWYRQQPGQSLTLIATANQGSEATYESGFVIDKFPISRPNLTFSTLTVSNMSPEDSSIYLCSDSGRRDEAFFGQGTRLTVV.